This T cell receptor beta chain was identified in a study of prognosis after radiotherapy for stage I lung cancer. Overall study: Patients numbered about a dozen men and a handful of women, aged about 53 to 90 with a median of 74.5 years. Study-level points and caveats: Among expanded TCR clones, tumor specificity was not determined. Gene usage, both TRBV and TRBJ, reportedly differed between patients with metastases and patients without them.

This clonotype was seen at least ten times. Its antigen is undetermined. Losses at the gene ends were 0 bases for V and 2 bases for J; bases not matched to a gene: 7. Germline CDR1 MNHEY, CDR2 SVGAGI. The CDR3 length is 16 residues. It was by two-round multiplex PCR that TCR beta CDR3 was amplified from genomic DNA. During first-round PCR, primers specific to each TRBV and TRBJ gene were used. The second round of PCR employed universal primers. TCRdb re-analysed the multiplex PCR reads in MiXCR, keeping a single row per CDR3 protein. The data show some 38,000 distinct CDR3 sequences, with approximately 24% seen just once and less than 30% held by the top ten.

This chain links TRBV6-5 with TRBJ2-7; 7 bases agree with TRBD1. This material consisted of PBMCs, taken before or after stereotactic body radiation therapy (not recorded which). The clonotype comes from a donor of 50 years or more with non-small cell lung cancer. CDR3: CASSYSARQGPYEQYF. In DNA, the CDR3 is TGTGCCAGCAGTTACTCCGCCCGACAGGGACCCTACGAGCAGTACTTC.